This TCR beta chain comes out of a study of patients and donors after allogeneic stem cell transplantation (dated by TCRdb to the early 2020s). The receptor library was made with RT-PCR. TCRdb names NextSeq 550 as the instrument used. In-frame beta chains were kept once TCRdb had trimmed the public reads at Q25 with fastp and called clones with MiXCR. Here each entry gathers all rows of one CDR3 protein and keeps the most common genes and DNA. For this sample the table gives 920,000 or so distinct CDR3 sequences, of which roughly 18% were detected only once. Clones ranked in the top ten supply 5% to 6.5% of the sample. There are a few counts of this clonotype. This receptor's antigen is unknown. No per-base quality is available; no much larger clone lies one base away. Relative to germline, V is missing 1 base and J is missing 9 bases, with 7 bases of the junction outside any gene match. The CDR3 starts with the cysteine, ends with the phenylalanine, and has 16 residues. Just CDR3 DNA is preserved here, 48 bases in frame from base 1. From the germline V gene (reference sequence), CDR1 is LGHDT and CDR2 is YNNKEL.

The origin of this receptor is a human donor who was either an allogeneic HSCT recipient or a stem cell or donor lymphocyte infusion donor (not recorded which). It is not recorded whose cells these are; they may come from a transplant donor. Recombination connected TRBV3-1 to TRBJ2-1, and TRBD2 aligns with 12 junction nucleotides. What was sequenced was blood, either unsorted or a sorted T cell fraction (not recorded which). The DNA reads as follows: TGTGCCAGCAGCCAAGCTCCTAGCGGGAGGGCCGGTGAGCAGTTCTTC. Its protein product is CASSQAPSGRAGEQFF.